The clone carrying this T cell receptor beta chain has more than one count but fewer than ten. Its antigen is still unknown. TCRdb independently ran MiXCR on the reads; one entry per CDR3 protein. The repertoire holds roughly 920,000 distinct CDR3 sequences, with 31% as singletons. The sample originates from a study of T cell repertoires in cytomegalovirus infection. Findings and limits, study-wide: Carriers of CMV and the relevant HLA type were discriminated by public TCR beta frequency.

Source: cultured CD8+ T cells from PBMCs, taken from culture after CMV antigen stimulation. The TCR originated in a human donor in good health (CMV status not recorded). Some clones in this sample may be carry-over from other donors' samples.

The CDR3 sequence is CASSMDPSQPQHF. DNA for the CDR3: TGCGCCAGCAGCATGGACCCCAGTCAGCCCCAGCATTTT. The gene calls are TRBV5-1 and TRBJ1-5; the D is unclear. This CDR3 has 13 residues. CDR1 and CDR2 (germline): SGHRS, YFSETQ. Trimming shortened V by 4 bases and J by 6 bases, and 11 bases separated the two germline ends.